What follows is one T cell receptor (beta chain) and its context. Its antigen is currently not known. One base away there is no much larger clone; base qualities are not given. The library was made by the immunoSEQ multiplex PCR assay. In its TCRdb copy, this immuneACCESS table keeps in-frame sequences only and misses some clones. Where compared with another copy, unresolved V genes explain less than half of these, and the others have no known cause. The sample table shows about 45,000 clones, and roughly 80% are seen once. The ten largest clonotypes hold 0.95% to 1.5% of the sample. The CDR3 has 15 amino acids, counting the end cysteine and phenylalanine. The retained sequence is limited to the CDR3, 45 bases, with the frame set at the first base. The germline V gene gives CDR1 as SGHVS and CDR2 as FNYEAQ. V was cut back by 5 bases and J by 1 base, leaving a gap of 14 bases between them. The data were taken from a study of preoperative IRX-2 immunotherapy in early breast cancer (dated by TCRdb to between 2018 and 2021).

According to the study, the label for this sample's treatment or condition signals: preoperative locoregional IRX-2 cytokine immunotherapy. The samples were obtained from a phase Ib study that tested preoperative, locoregional IRX-2 cytokine immunotherapy designed to prime immune responses. Before surgery, IRX-2 was given to the donors, who were patients with early-stage breast cancer. The starting material was tumor tissue, obtained after IRX-2 immunotherapy. The V and J segments used are TRBV7-6 and TRBJ1-1; TRBD1 is a weak D gene call, 6 bases matching. This sequence was found in a human donor with breast cancer. CDR3 protein: CASSGLGHPNTEAFF. The nucleotide sequence reads TGTGCCAGCAGCGGGTTGGGACACCCGAACACTGAAGCTTTCTTT.